Only a few counts were recorded for the clone carrying this T cell receptor beta chain. Mouse germline and gene names are used. Read coverage stops 4 residues before the CDR3 terminus; the germline J gene supplies the remainder. This record comes from a study of CD8+ T cells in alopecia areata. Overall study context: Transfer of skin from approximately 6-12-month-old C3H/HeJ graft donors with spontaneous alopecia was made to approximately 7-11-week-old female C3H/HeJ mice.

Sequencing relied on a cDNA template that was reverse transcribed from extracted RNA. The table came from immunoSEQ multiplex PCR; TCRdb's copy has only in-frame clones and leaves some out. Recorded here are roughly 120,000 clones, with no singletons, and the ten leading clones hold around 19%. V lost 0 bases and J 0 bases, leaving 8 bases between the germline ends. The CDR3 extends over 15 amino acids. Germline-derived CDR1 and CDR2 are NNHDY and SYVADS. The sample was lesional skin. The chain combines TRBV13-3 with TRBJ2-4, with unresolved D. The receptor's source is a C3H/HeJ mouse with alopecia areata. MHC haplotype: H2-k. Incomplete CDR3 DNA: TGTGCCAGCAGTGATGAAACAGCTAGTCAAAAC. Translation: CASSDETASQN. The whole CDR3 region reads CASSDETASQNTLYF.